The TCR beta chain described here comes from a study of T cell repertoires in cytomegalovirus infection. Turning to the study itself: CMV epitopes used comprised recently identified HLA-C-restricted ones and well-studied HLA-B-restricted ones. CMV infection and matching HLA type were both indicated by public TCR beta signatures. Study findings and constraints: Public TCR beta family frequency separated CMV-and-HLA carriers, including in an independent cohort. HLA-C-restricted CMV-specific TCR beta clonotypes prevailed in the ex vivo response.

This clonotype was found a few times. No antigen is known for it. TCRdb reprocessed the reads via MiXCR and lists one record per CDR3 protein. The sample shows some 940,000 distinct CDR3 sequences, roughly 31% of them seen only once. The CDR3 sequence is 16 residues long. V shed 5 bases and J 3 bases; nucleotides not matched to a gene: 7. In germline, CDR1 is SGHTA, CDR2 FQGNSA. The chain joins TRBV7-2 to TRBJ2-1; 10 bases agree with TRBD1. The starting material was cultured CD8+ T cells from PBMCs, obtained from culture after CMV antigen stimulation. This receptor was taken from a human donor in good health (CMV status not recorded). Some clones in this sample may be carry-over from other donors' samples. The CDR3 loop reads CASSREGQGYYNEQFF. The CDR3 nucleotides are TGTGCCAGCAGCCGCGAGGGACAGGGGTACTACAATGAGCAGTTCTTC.